This T cell receptor beta chain was documented in a study of CD8+ T cells in alopecia areata. Deletions cut 7 bases from V and 3 bases from J, with 13 bases between. The CDR3 totals 13 residues. Germline V gene lookup returns CDR1 SQVTM and CDR2 ANQGSEA. Treatment indicated: oral pan-JAK inhibitor, 5-10 mg twice daily. Extracted RNA was reverse transcribed, and the resulting cDNA served as sequencing template. Produced via immunoSEQ multiplex PCR; TCRdb's table is partial and in-frame only. Of about 200,000 clones listed, 45% to 65% are singletons. Sequenced here: CD4+ T cells sorted from blood, sampled at week 4, from a patient treated with tofacitinib. This TCR was sampled from a human donor with alopecia areata. V usage is TRBV29-1 and J usage is TRBJ2-1; D gene uncertain. The CDR3 here is CSARNGFYNEQFF. The CDR3 DNA reads as TGCAGCGCCCGTAACGGCTTCTACAATGAGCAGTTCTTC.